This T cell receptor (beta chain) was identified during a study of pediatric ulcerative colitis. The V end lost 5 bases, the J end lost 0 bases, and 13 bases lay between the germline ends. CDR3 length: 15 amino acids. Germline V lookup: CDR1 SGHTA, CDR2 FQGTGA. Profiled with immunoSEQ multiplex PCR; TCRdb holds only in-frame clones, not every one. This table has more than 45,000 clones, 87% appearing once. The receptor was derived from a boy younger than 18 who was a control in a study of pediatric ulcerative colitis. The sample was blood. The chain joins TRBV7-3 to TRBJ2-5; D gene ambiguous. CDR3: CASSPSGRYQETQYF. The CDR3 nucleotides read TGTGCCAGCAGCCCCTCGGGCCGTTACCAAGAGACCCAGTACTTC.